The 28 T cell receptor beta chains below were found in one sample sequenced in a study of blood T cell repertoires in COVID-19. The assay was immunoSEQ multiplex PCR, and TCRdb's table has in-frame clones only and misses some. The table shows roughly 170,000 clones, with roughly 90% occurring only once. Material for sequencing was peripheral blood. The receptors originated from a man in his 60s with acute or convalescent COVID-19.

The chain carries TRBV6-1 and TRBJ2-7; D uncertain. Deletions cut 2 bases from V and 5 bases from J, with 10 bases between. From germline, CDR1 is MNHNS and CDR2 SASEGT. CDR3 length: 13 residues. CDR3 residues: CASSEWAGNEQYV. The CDR3, as DNA: TGTGCCAGCAGTGAATGGGCAGGAAACGAGCAGTACGTC.

This rearrangement joins TRBV19 to TRBJ2-5; a weak D match, TRBD1 (6 bases). V shed 6 bases and J shed 2 bases, with 10 bases lying between them. The CDR3 extends over 13 amino acids. Germline V gives CDR1 LNHDA, CDR2 SQIVND (reference sequence). CDR3 in amino acids: CASSGQTQETQYF. Here the CDR3 DNA reads TGTGCCAGTAGCGGACAGACACAAGAGACCCAGTACTTC.

J is TRBJ2-7 and V is TRBV5-1; 9 nucleotides align to TRBD1. The J segment lost 6 bases and the V segment lost 4 bases, leaving 8 bases of the junction unmatched. CDR1 and CDR2 from the germline V gene are SGHRS and YFSETQ. This CDR3 comprises 14 residues. CDR3 sequence (DNA): TGCGCCAGCAGCGTCACACAGGGGGCGAGCGAGCAGTACGTC. Protein product: CASSVTQGASEQYV.

J is TRBJ2-3 and V is TRBV20-1, with 10 bases lining up with TRBD2. Trimming removed 3 bases from V and 2 bases from J; junction bases left unmatched: 5. CDR1 is DFQATT and CDR2 is SNEGSKA in the germline V gene (reference sequence). The CDR3 length is 15 residues. As DNA, the CDR3 is TGCAGTGCTAGTAGCGGGGGGCCCTTCACAGATACGCAGTATTTT. As protein: CSASSGGPFTDTQYF.

The chain joins TRBV7-2 to TRBJ2-3, with 9 bases that match TRBD2. The CDR3 has 16 residues. Germline loops: CDR1 SGHTA, CDR2 FQGNSA. V was clipped by 0 bases and J by 4 bases; unmatched bases: 5. Here the CDR3 DNA reads TGTGCCAGCAGCTTAGCTGCGGGGGGGCCAGCAGATACGCAGTATTTT. This sequence encodes CASSLAAGGPADTQYF. The whole variable domain, remainder taken from reference TRBV7-2 and TRBJ2-3, is GAGVSQSPSNKVTEKGKDVELRCDPISGHTALYWYRQSLGQGLEFLIYFQGNSAPDKSGLPSDRFSAERTGGSVSTLTIQRTQQEDSAVYLCASSLAAGGPADTQYFGPGTRLTVL.

The rearrangement links TRBV7-8 to TRBJ2-1; the match to TRBD2 covers 11 bases. The V and J ends lost 0 bases and 9 bases, in that order; junction bases with no gene match: 13. This CDR3 comprises 18 residues. Germline CDR1 reads SGHVS; CDR2 reads FQNEAQ. Here the CDR3 DNA reads TGTGCCAGCAGCTTAGCGTACGGGACTAGCGGCGCTCACAGTGAGCAGTTCTTC. As protein: CASSLAYGTSGAHSEQFF. Based on the CDR3 plus reference TRBV7-8 and TRBJ2-1, the full variable domain is GAGVSQSPRYKVAKRGQDVALRCDPISGHVSLFWYQQALGQGPEFLTYFQNEAQLDKSGLPSDRFFAERPEGSVSTLKIQRTQQEDSAVYLCASSLAYGTSGAHSEQFFGPGTRLTVL.

This clone was picked up one time. V usage is TRBV19 and J usage is TRBJ2-1; 8 nucleotides align to TRBD1. The CDR3 spans 13 residues. The germline gives CDR1 LNHDA, CDR2 SQIVND (reference sequence). Germline trimming cut 9 bases from V and 5 bases from J; bases unmatched to any gene: 6. Written as DNA, the CDR3 is TGTGCCAGCGCCCAGGGGGCCCACAATGAGCAGTTCTTC. Protein product: CASAQGAHNEQFF.

This clone was seen a few times. The chain uses TRBV4-3 and TRBJ2-3, with TRBD2 matching 8 bases. CDR3 size: 16 residues. Unmatched junction bases numbered 10, after V lost 1 base and J lost 7 bases. Germline lookup yields CDR1 LGHNA and CDR2 YSLEER. This CDR3 reads CASSQGYSGSLYTQYF. The CDR3 coding sequence is TGCGCCAGCAGCCAAGGGTACAGCGGGAGTTTGTATACGCAGTATTTT.

The table lists this clone with a count of one. The rearrangement uses TRBV5-1 and TRBJ2-3; 15 nucleotides match TRBD2. Germline assignment: CDR1 SGHRS and CDR2 YFSETQ. Trimming cost V 6 bases and J 3 bases; bases outside gene matches: 8. The CDR3 length is 17 residues. CDR3 DNA: TGCGCCAGCACCCCGGGACTAGCGGGAGGAAGAACAGATACGCAGTATTTT. Translation: CASTPGLAGGRTDTQYF.

V and J are TRBV19 and TRBJ2-4; TRBD1 matches at 8 bases. The CDR3 consists of 14 residues. The junction had 3 bases not matched to a gene; V was cut back by 4 bases and J by 4 bases. CDR1 LNHDA and CDR2 SQIVND come from the germline V gene (reference sequence). CDR3 amino acids: CASSTWTGKNIQYF. CDR3 DNA sequence: TGTGCCAGTAGTACCTGGACAGGGAAAAACATTCAGTACTTC. Complete variable domain (other parts from reference TRBV19 and TRBJ2-4): DGGITQSPKYLFRKEGQNVTLSCEQNLNHDAMYWYRQDPGQGLRLIYYSQIVNDFQKGDIAEGYSVSREKKESFPLTVTSAQKNPTAFYLCASSTWTGKNIQYFGAGTRLSVL.

The chain uses TRBV7-9 and TRBJ2-2; TRBD2 agrees at 15 bases. This CDR3 is built from 19 residues. V shed 3 bases, J shed 0 bases, and the junction held 5 bases outside the gene matches. Germline CDR1 and CDR2: SEHNR and FQNEAQ (reference sequence). The CDR3 sequence: CASSFRTSGRAANTGELFF. CDR3 bases: TGTGCCAGCAGCTTTAGGACTAGCGGGAGGGCCGCGAACACCGGGGAGCTGTTTTTT.

The genes are TRBV19 and TRBJ1-1, with D possibly matching TRBD1 (6 bases). CDR1 LNHDA and CDR2 SQIVND come from the germline V gene (reference sequence). The CDR3 length is 17 residues. Trimming stripped 5 bases from V and 0 bases from J, with 19 bases between. CDR3 nucleotides: TGTGCCAGTAGTCTACGGGACAAGGCATTCATGAACACTGAAGCTTTCTTT. It translates to CASSLRDKAFMNTEAFF.

The rearrangement uses TRBV3-1 (or the pseudogene TRBV3-2) and TRBJ1-2; 10 positions agree with TRBD1. The J segment lost 8 bases and the V segment lost 0 bases, leaving 3 bases of the junction unmatched. Germline assignment: CDR1 LGHDT and CDR2 YNNKEL (reference sequence). This CDR3 contains 14 residues. CDR3 sequence: CASSQDGTGAGYTF. In DNA, the CDR3 is TGTGCCAGCAGCCAAGATGGGACAGGGGCAGGCTACACCTTC.

The chain carries TRBV5-5 and TRBJ1-1; D ambiguous. The CDR3 has 17 residues. The V end lost 4 bases, the J end lost 0 bases, and 19 bases lay between the germline ends. Germline CDR1 reads SGHKS; CDR2 reads YYEKEE (reference sequence). The CDR3 region is CASSPPQSFRMNTEAFF. In DNA, the CDR3 is TGTGCCAGCAGCCCACCCCAGTCCTTCCGAATGAACACTGAAGCTTTCTTT.

The V and J genes are TRBV27 and TRBJ1-5; 7 nucleotides line up with TRBD1. There are 14 residues in the CDR3. Germline CDR1 is MNHEY and CDR2 is SMNVEV (reference sequence). V shed 3 bases, J shed 9 bases, and the junction held 8 bases outside the gene matches. Here the CDR3 reads CASSFRGGARPQHF. The CDR3 DNA sequence: TGTGCCAGCAGTTTTAGAGGGGGCGCACGGCCCCAGCATTTT.

This rearrangement joins TRBV6-4 to TRBJ1-1, with D unresolved. The CDR3 has 16 amino acids. Germline V gene data show CDR1 as MRHNA and CDR2 as SNTAGT. Deletions cut 4 bases from V and 0 bases from J, with 15 bases between. The CDR3 sequence: CASSATRGLLNTEAFF. CDR3 DNA sequence: TGTGCCAGCAGTGCCACGAGAGGGCTATTGAACACTGAAGCTTTCTTT.

V gene TRBV14 combines with J gene TRBJ1-6; D call uncertain. Germline CDR1 is SGHDN and CDR2 is FVKESK. The CDR3 totals 13 residues. Trimming shortened V by 0 bases and J by 9 bases, and 6 bases separated the two germline ends. In nucleotides, the CDR3 is TGTGCCAGCAGCCAAGATTGGGCTTCACCCCTCCACTTT. Amino acid sequence: CASSQDWASPLHF.

J is TRBJ1-5 and V is TRBV19; a possible D gene is TRBD1 (5 bases). The CDR3 spans 17 residues. Trimming shortened V by 0 bases and J by 0 bases, and 12 bases separated the two germline ends. Germline CDR1 reads LNHDA; CDR2 reads SQIVND (reference sequence). The DNA of the CDR3 is TGTGCCAGTAGTATAGATCCGGGGGATTATAGCAATCAGCCCCAGCATTTT. Translated: CASSIDPGDYSNQPQHF.

The genes are TRBV14 and TRBJ1-3; D unresolved. V lost 5 bases and J lost 0, with 17 bases in between. This CDR3 spans 17 amino acids. CDR1 is SGHDN and CDR2 is FVKESK in the germline V gene. The CDR3 region has the DNA TGTGCCAGCAGCACCTTCGAGGGCCATACCTCTGGAAACACCATATATTTT. Its protein is CASSTFEGHTSGNTIYF.

This clone was found once. The chain combines TRBV11-3 with TRBJ2-5, with D possibly matching TRBD1 (5 bases). CDR1 SGHNT and CDR2 YENEEA come from the germline V gene. The CDR3 has 14 residues. The ends were cut back, 4 bases at V and 5 bases at J, with 14 bases in the middle. The CDR3: CASSYLQGWETQYF. The DNA of the CDR3 is TGTGCCAGCAGCTACCTCCAGGGTTGGGAGACCCAGTACTTC.

The rearrangement links TRBV16 to TRBJ1-5; the match to TRBD1 covers 7 bases. The J segment lost 5 bases and the V segment lost 4 bases, leaving 2 bases of the junction unmatched. This CDR3 comprises 13 residues. Germline V gene lookup returns CDR1 KGHSY and CDR2 FQNENV. Here the CDR3 reads CASSPDRDQPQHF. CDR3 DNA: TGTGCCAGCAGCCCCGACAGGGATCAGCCCCAGCATTTT.

The rearrangement uses TRBV11-2 and TRBJ2-1, with 10 bases matching TRBD2. Germline V CDR1 and CDR2: SGHAT, FQNNGV. The CDR3 contains 15 residues. V lost 5 bases and J lost 5; bases outside the gene matches: 6. In DNA form, the CDR3 reads TGTGCCAGCAGCCCTAGCGGGAGAGGGGACAATGAGCAGTTCTTC. It translates to CASSPSGRGDNEQFF.

The chain employs TRBV4-1 and TRBJ2-5, with TRBD1 matching over 8 bases. V was clipped by 2 bases and J by 5 bases; unmatched bases: 4. The CDR3 is made up of 14 amino acids. CDR1 and CDR2 (germline): MGHRA, YSYEKL. Here the CDR3 reads CASSQRTGRETQYF. CDR3 sequence (DNA): TGCGCCAGCAGCCAACGGACAGGGAGGGAGACCCAGTACTTC.

The count of this clone is one. This sequence joins TRBV4-3 and TRBJ1-4; a weak D match, TRBD1 (5 bases). This CDR3 spans 15 amino acids. The germline V gene has CDR1 LGHNA and CDR2 YSLEER. V was trimmed by 1 base and J by 4 bases, leaving 10 bases between them. The CDR3 loop reads CASSQGGDYNEKLFF. CDR3 nucleotides: TGCGCCAGCAGCCAAGGGGGGGACTATAATGAAAAACTGTTTTTT.

About this clone itself: The same CDR3 is also encoded by other DNA sequences in this sample. The J gene is TRBJ2-3, the V gene TRBV9; D remains unclear. CDR3 length: 15 amino acids. With 0 bases removed from V and 0 bases from J, the gap between germline ends came to 8 bases. Looked up from germline, CDR1 is SGDLS and CDR2 is YYNGEE. Here the CDR3 reads CASSVAGGSTDTQYF. The CDR3, as DNA: TGTGCCAGCAGCGTAGCTGGCGGAAGCACAGATACGCAGTATTTT.

V gene TRBV6-1 combines with J gene TRBJ2-5; D gene uncertain. Germline loops: CDR1 MNHNS, CDR2 SASEGT. The CDR3 is 14 residues long. V was cut by 2 bases and J by 1 base, with 8 bases left in between. In nucleotides, the CDR3 is TGTGCCAGCAGTGAATTTGGCAGCCAAGAGACCCAGTACTTC. Protein: CASSEFGSQETQYF.

This clone appeared once. This sequence joins TRBV27 and TRBJ1-1; D is ambiguous. There are 14 residues in the CDR3. V lost 7 bases to trimming and J lost 1 base, with 13 bases between them. Germline values: CDR1 MNHEY, CDR2 SMNVEV (reference sequence). The CDR3 nucleotides read TGTGCCAGCAAAATCGCTTCCAGGAACACTGAAGCTTTCTTT. Protein product: CASKIASRNTEAFF.

The chain carries TRBV12-3 or TRBV12-4 and TRBJ1-2, with D possibly matching TRBD1 (6 bases). The V gene lost 7 bases and the J gene lost 9 bases, with 12 bases spanning the gap. The CDR3 runs 11 residues. This chain's CDR3 is CASNTGGRYTF. The CDR3 DNA is TGTGCCAGCAATACCGGGGGGCGCTACACCTTC.